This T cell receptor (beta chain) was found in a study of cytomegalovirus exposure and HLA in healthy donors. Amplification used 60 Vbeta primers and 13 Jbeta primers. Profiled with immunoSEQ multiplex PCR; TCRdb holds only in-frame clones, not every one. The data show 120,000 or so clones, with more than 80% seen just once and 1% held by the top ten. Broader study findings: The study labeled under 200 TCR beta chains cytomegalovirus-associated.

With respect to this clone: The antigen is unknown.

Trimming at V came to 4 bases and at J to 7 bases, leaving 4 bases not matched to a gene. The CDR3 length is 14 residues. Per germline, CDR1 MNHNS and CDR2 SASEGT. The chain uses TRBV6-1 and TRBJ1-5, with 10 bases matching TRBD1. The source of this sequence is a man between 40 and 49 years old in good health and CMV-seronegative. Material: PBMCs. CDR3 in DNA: TGTGCCAGCAGTGTGGGGACAGGGGACCAGCCCCAGCATTTT. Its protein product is CASSVGTGDQPQHF.